The sequence of this T cell receptor beta chain was determined in a study of cytomegalovirus exposure and HLA in healthy donors. The PCR employed 60 Vbeta primers together with 13 Jbeta primers. Generated by immunoSEQ multiplex PCR, the TCRdb table keeps only in-frame clones and is missing some. Of some 200,000 clones listed, roughly 9.5% are singletons. Whereas donors were nominally healthy upon sampling, unrecorded immune exposures were probable. Trimming pared 3 bases from V and 13 bases from J, leaving 18 bases between. Germline V gene data show CDR1 as MNHNS and CDR2 as SASEGT. This CDR3 comprises 13 residues.

Sequences were obtained from PBMCs. The chain is built from TRBV6-1 and TRBJ1-2; D is undetermined. The receptor's source is a woman aged 25 to 39 in good health and CMV-seropositive. Here the CDR3 reads CASSDPTRFVGTF. DNA of the CDR3: TGTGCCAGCAGTGACCCGACAAGATTCGTTGGCACCTTC.